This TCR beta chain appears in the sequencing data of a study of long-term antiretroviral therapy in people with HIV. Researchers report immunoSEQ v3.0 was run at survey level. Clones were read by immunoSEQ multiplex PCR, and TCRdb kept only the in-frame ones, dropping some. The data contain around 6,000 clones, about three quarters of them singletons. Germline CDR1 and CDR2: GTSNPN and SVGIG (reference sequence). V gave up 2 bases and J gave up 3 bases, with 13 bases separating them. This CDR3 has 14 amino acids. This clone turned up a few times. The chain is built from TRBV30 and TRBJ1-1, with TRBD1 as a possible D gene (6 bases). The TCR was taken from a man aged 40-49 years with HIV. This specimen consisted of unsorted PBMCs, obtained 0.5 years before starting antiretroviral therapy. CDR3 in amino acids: CAWSRTDLDTEAFF. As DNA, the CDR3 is TGTGCCTGGAGTCGGACAGATCTGGACACTGAAGCTTTCTTT.